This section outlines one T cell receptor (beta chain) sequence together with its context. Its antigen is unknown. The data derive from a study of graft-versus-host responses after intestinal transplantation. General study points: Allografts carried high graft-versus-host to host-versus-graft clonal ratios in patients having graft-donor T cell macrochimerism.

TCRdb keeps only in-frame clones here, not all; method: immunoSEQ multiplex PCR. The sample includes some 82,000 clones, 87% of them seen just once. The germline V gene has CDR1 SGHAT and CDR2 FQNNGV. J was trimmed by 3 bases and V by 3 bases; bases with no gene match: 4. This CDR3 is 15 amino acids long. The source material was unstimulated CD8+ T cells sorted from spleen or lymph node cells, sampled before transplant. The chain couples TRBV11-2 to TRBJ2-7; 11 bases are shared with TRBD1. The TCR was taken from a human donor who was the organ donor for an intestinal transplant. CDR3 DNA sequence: TGTGCCAGCAGCTTCGGGACAGGGGGGTACTACGAGCAGTACTTC. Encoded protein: CASSFGTGGYYEQYF.